This paragraph covers one TCR beta chain sequence. The sample comes from a study of T cell changes during pregnancy in multiple sclerosis. Germline V gene sequence: CDR1 SGHNT, CDR2 YYREEE (reference sequence). The CDR3 contains 16 residues. Losses at the gene ends were 1 base for V and 0 bases for J; bases not matched to a gene: 4. Profiling relied on immunoSEQ multiplex PCR, and the TCRdb table lists in-frame clones only, not all of them. Of 50,000 or so clones listed, around nine tenths are singletons. This specimen consisted of CD4+ T cells from peripheral blood mononuclear cells, obtained before pregnancy. The V gene is TRBV5-4, the J gene TRBJ2-1; 7 bases align to TRBD2. The receptor comes from a female donor with multiple sclerosis, enrolled in a pregnancy study. CDR3 amino acids: CASSLTSALSYNEQFF. The CDR3 DNA sequence: TGTGCCAGCAGCTTGACTAGCGCCCTCTCCTACAATGAGCAGTTCTTC.